This T cell receptor (beta chain) originates from a study of blood T cells in healthy people across ages. Primed by a sample-barcoded 5' primer and a J-beta primer mix, a second PCR proceeded for roughly 6 to 12 cycles. One entry per CDR3 protein, called by TCRdb with MiXCR from the 5' RACE reads. The sample includes nearly 1 million distinct CDR3 sequences, roughly half of them seen just once. The source is a woman aged 55 to 70 in good health. Sequencing was carried out using blood.

The CDR3 is CASSSGASDTQYF. CDR3 coding DNA: TGTGCCAGCAGCTCTGGGGCTTCGGATACGCAGTATTTT. This chain connects TRBV7-2 to TRBJ2-3; D perhaps matches TRBD1 (5 bases). CDR3 length: 13 amino acids. With 4 bases removed from V and 6 bases from J, the gap between germline ends came to 11 bases. Germline loops: CDR1 SGHTA, CDR2 FQGNSA.